This note documents a single T cell receptor beta chain sequence. As yet, its antigen is unknown. The sample originates from a study of T cell responses to AZD1222 COVID-19 vaccine. Clones were sequenced by immunoSEQ multiplex PCR, and TCRdb holds only the in-frame ones, with some missing. The sample has about 91,000 clones; roughly nine tenths are singletons. The germline CDR1 and CDR2 sequences are SGHNT and YENEEA. V shed 1 base and J shed 6 bases, with 16 bases lying between them. CDR3 length: 15 residues. Study-wide points: Two AZD1222 doses significantly raised spike-specific TCR breadth and depth over controls. Reports indicate that nearly half of spike-specific TCRs are directed at unmutated variant regions. At 160-218 and 743-854, vaccine-associated CD4 TCRs were dominant, and they spanned spike.

Source: peripheral blood, taken 28 days after the second AZD1222 dose. The TCR sequence derives from an adult who received the AZD1222 COVID-19 vaccine. The chain joins TRBV11-3 to TRBJ2-7; D is possibly TRBD1 (5 bases). CDR3 nucleotide sequence: TGTGCCAGCAGCTTAGTAGGGCTACAGGCAGCCGAGCAGTACTTC. Translation gives CASSLVGLQAAEQYF. Full variable domain (outside the CDR3, taken from reference TRBV11-3 and TRBJ2-7): EAGVVQSPRYKIIEKKQPVAFWCNPISGHNTLYWYLQNLGQGPELLIRYENEEAVDDSQLPKDRFSAERLKGVDSTLKIQPAELGDSAVYLCASSLVGLQAAEQYFGPGTRLTVT.